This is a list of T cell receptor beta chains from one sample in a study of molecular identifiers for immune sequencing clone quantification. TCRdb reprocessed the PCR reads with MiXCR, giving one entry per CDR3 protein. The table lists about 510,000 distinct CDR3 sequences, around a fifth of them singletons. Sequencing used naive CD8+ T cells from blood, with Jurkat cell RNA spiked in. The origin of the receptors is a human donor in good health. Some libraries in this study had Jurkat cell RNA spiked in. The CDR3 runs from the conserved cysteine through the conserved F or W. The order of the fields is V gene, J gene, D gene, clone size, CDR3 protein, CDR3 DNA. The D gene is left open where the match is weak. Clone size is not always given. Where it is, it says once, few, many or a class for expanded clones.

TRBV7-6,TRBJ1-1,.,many,CASSLVAEENTEAFF,TGTGCCAGCAGCTTAGTGGCAGAAGAAAACACTGAAGCTTTCTTT
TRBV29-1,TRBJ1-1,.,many,CSATGAGARTEAFF,TGCAGCGCCACCGGCGCGGGGGCACGCACTGAAGCTTTCTTT
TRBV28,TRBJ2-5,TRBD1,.,CASSPTGGETQYF,TGTGCCAGCAGTCCGACAGGGGGGGAGACCCAGTACTTC
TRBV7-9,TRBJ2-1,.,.,CASSFPAGSNGQFF,TGTGCCAGCAGCTTCCCGGCAGGGAGCAATGGGCAGTTCTTC
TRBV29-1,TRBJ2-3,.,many,CSVLEGSTDTQYF,TGCAGCGTTTTGGAGGGATCGACAGATACGCAGTATTTT
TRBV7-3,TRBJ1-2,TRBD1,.,CASSPQGAGDYGYTF,TGTGCCAGCAGCCCACAGGGGGCAGGTGACTATGGCTACACCTTC
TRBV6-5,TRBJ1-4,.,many,CASRDLEETNEKLFF,TGTGCCAGCAGGGACCTGGAGGAGACTAATGAAAAACTGTTTTTT
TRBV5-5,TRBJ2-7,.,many,CASSTPDRYEQYF,TGTGCCAGCAGCACCCCTGACAGGTACGAGCAGTACTTC
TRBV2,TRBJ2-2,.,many,CAKKRQLNTGELFF,TGTGCCAAGAAGCGGCAGCTGAACACCGGGGAGCTGTTTTTT
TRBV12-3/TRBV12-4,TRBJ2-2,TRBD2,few,CASSPTSGRMGDTGELFF,TGTGCCAGCAGCCCGACTAGCGGGAGGATGGGTGACACCGGGGAGCTGTTTTTT
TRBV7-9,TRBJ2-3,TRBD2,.,CASALTGTNTDTQYF,TGTGCCAGCGCCCTGACCGGGACTAACACAGATACGCAGTATTTT
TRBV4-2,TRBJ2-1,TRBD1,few,CASSQDRQGDYNEQFF,TGTGCCAGCAGCCAAGACCGACAGGGGGATTACAATGAGCAGTTCTTC
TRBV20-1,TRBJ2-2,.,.,CSARDLASNTGELFF,TGCAGTGCTAGAGACCTAGCGTCGAACACCGGGGAGCTGTTTTTT
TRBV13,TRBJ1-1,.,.,CASSPRSADEAFF,TGTGCCAGCAGTCCTCGGTCGGCGGATGAAGCTTTCTTT
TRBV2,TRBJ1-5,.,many,CASSGLDSNQPQHF,TGTGCCAGCAGTGGGTTGGACAGCAATCAGCCCCAGCATTTT
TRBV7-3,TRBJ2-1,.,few,CASSFGHNSYNEQFF,TGTGCCAGCAGCTTTGGACATAACTCCTACAATGAGCAGTTCTTC
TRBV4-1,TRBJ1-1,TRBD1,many,CASSQDGTGDTEAFF,TGCGCCAGCAGCCAAGATGGGACAGGGGACACTGAAGCTTTCTTT
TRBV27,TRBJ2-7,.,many,CASSFGRSYEQYF,TGCGCCAGCAGCTTCGGCAGGTCCTACGAGCAGTACTTC
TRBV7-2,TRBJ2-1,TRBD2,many,CASSSSGGTYNEQFF,TGTGCCAGCAGCTCTAGCGGGGGAACTTACAATGAGCAGTTCTTC
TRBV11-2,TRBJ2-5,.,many,CASSHTASQETQYF,TGTGCCAGCAGCCACACAGCCTCCCAAGAGACCCAGTACTTC
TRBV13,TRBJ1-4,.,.,CASSLRSSSEKLFF,TGTGCCAGCAGCTTGCGGTCCTCCAGTGAAAAACTGTTTTTT
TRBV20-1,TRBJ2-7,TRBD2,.,CSALGLAGVSYEQYF,TGCAGTGCCTTGGGACTAGCGGGAGTCTCTTACGAGCAGTACTTC
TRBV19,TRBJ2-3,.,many,CASSIDTLGADTQYF,TGTGCCAGTAGTATAGACACCCTGGGGGCAGATACGCAGTATTTT
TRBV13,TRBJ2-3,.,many,CASSLETTSTDTQYF,TGTGCCAGCAGCTTAGAAACTACCAGCACAGATACGCAGTATTTT
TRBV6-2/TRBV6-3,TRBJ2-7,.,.,CASSQLRDGDYEQYF,TGTGCCAGCAGCCAACTACGGGACGGAGACTACGAGCAGTACTTC
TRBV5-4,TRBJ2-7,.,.,CASSDISYEQYF,TGTGCCAGCAGCGATATCTCCTACGAGCAGTACTTC
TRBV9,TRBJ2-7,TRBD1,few,CASSVVGQGYEQYF,TGTGCCAGCAGCGTAGTGGGACAGGGCTACGAGCAGTACTTC
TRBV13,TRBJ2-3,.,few,CASSFLGTDAQYF,TGTGCCAGCAGCTTTTTAGGCACAGATGCGCAGTATTTT
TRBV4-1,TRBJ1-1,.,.,CASSAVLGTEAFF,TGCGCCAGCAGCGCGGTTCTAGGCACTGAAGCTTTCTTT
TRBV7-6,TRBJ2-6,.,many,CASSFGDASTSGANVLTF,TGTGCCAGCAGCTTCGGGGACGCCAGCACTTCTGGGGCCAACGTCCTGACTTTC
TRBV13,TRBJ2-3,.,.,CASSPRSSLKRTDTQYF,TGTGCCAGCAGCCCCAGATCGTCCCTCAAGCGCACAGATACGCAGTATTTT
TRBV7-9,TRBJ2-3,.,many,CASSSADTQYF,TGTGCCAGCAGCTCCGCGGATACGCAGTATTTT
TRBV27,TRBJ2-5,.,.,CASSHSTTEEETQYF,TGTGCCAGCAGCCACTCTACTACAGAGGAAGAGACCCAGTACTTC
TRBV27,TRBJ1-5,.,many,CASSLTGLTQPQHF,TGTGCCAGCAGTTTAACCGGGTTGACTCAGCCCCAGCATTTT
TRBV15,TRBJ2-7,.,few,CATSMATTYYEQYF,TGTGCCACCAGCATGGCCACCACCTACTACGAGCAGTACTTC
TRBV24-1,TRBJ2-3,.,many,CATSDFGSEDTQYF,TGTGCCACCAGTGATTTCGGTAGCGAAGATACGCAGTATTTT
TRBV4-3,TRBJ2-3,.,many,CASSQDVASTDTQYF,TGCGCCAGCAGCCAAGATGTCGCGAGCACAGATACGCAGTATTTT
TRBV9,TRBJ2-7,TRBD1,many,CASSPGQISYEQYF,TGTGCCAGCAGCCCGGGACAGATCTCCTACGAGCAGTACTTC
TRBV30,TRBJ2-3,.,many,CAWSVQGQNSTDTQYF,TGTGCCTGGAGTGTCCAAGGACAGAATAGCACAGATACGCAGTATTTT
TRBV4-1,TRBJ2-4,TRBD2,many,CASSRGTSADKNIQYF,TGCGCCAGCAGCCGCGGGACTAGCGCAGACAAAAACATTCAGTACTTC
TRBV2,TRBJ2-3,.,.,CARSDGAVSTDAQYF,TGTGCCCGCAGTGACGGGGCGGTCAGCACAGATGCGCAGTATTTT
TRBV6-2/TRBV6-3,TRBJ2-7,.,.,CASRPWPGSPEQYF,TGTGCCAGCAGACCCTGGCCCGGGTCTCCCGAGCAGTACTTC
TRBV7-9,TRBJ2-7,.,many,CASSSFSGSSYEQYF,TGTGCCAGCAGCTCCTTTTCCGGGTCCTCCTACGAGCAGTACTTC
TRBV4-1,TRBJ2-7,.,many,CASSQDPTAPYEQYF,TGCGCCAGCAGCCAAGATCCGACAGCCCCCTACGAGCAGTACTTC
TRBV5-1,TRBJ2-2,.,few,CASSLFPGARSTGELFF,TGCGCCAGCAGCTTATTTCCGGGGGCAAGGAGCACCGGGGAGCTGTTTTTT
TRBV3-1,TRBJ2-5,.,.,CASSQVGENQETQYF,TGTGCCAGCAGCCAAGTGGGGGAAAACCAAGAGACCCAGTACTTC
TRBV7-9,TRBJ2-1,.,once,CASSLEVLEANEQFF,TGTGCCAGCAGCTTAGAAGTCCTTGAGGCCAACGAGCAGTTCTTC
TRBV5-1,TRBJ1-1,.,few,CASSLMEGNTEAFF,TGCGCCAGCAGCTTGATGGAGGGGAACACTGAAGCTTTCTTT